Presented here are 28 T cell receptor beta chains from one specimen sequenced in a study of OX40 agonist ivuxolimab in advanced cancers. The assay was immunoSEQ multiplex PCR, and TCRdb's table has in-frame clones only and misses some. This sample carries roughly 48,000 clones, 65% to 85% of them seen once, and the ten largest clones take 1% to 1.3%. The sample in question was CD4+ or CD8+ T cells sorted from blood, obtained in a trial of the OX40 agonist ivuxolimab. The receptors stem from an adult with an advanced solid tumor such as melanoma, head and neck, liver or kidney cancer.

The V and J genes are TRBV18 and TRBJ2-1; D is undetermined. Germline CDR1 KGHSH, CDR2 LQKENI. Trimming stripped 2 bases from V and 9 bases from J, with 11 bases between. The CDR3 spans 13 residues. CDR3 coding DNA: TGTGCCAGCTCACCAGATCTACTTGCTGAGCAGTTCTTC. This encodes CASSPDLLAEQFF. The whole variable domain, filled in from reference TRBV18 and TRBJ2-1, reads NAGVMQNPRHLVRRRGQEARLRCSPMKGHSHVYWYRQLPEEGLKFMVYLQKENIIDESGMPKERFSAEFPKEGPSILRIQQVVRGDSAAYFCASSPDLLAEQFFGPGTRLTVL.

This chain links TRBV5-5 with TRBJ2-2; D is unclear. From germline, CDR1 is SGHKS and CDR2 YYEKEE (reference sequence). The CDR3 length is 13 residues. V lost 4 bases, J lost 5 bases, and 9 bases lay in between. CDR3 sequence: CASSLTGTGELFF. Here the CDR3 DNA reads TGTGCCAGCAGCCTGACTGGTACCGGGGAGCTGTTTTTT.

The chain has TRBV28 and TRBJ1-3; no reliable D call. Trimming removed 3 bases at V and 11 bases at J, with 11 bases between. This CDR3 is built from 12 residues. Germline lookup yields CDR1 MDHEN and CDR2 SYDVKM. In DNA, the CDR3 is TGTGCCAGCAGTTTCCCCCGCGGGGCCATATATTTT. It specifies CASSFPRGAIYF.

This clone was observed a handful of times. This chain connects TRBV5-5 to TRBJ1-2; D is unclear. Germline assignment: CDR1 SGHKS and CDR2 YYEKEE (reference sequence). The V end lost 3 bases, the J end lost 8 bases, and 14 bases lay between the germline ends. CDR3 length equals 13 residues. Here the CDR3 reads CASSSDPMRGYTF. CDR3 DNA sequence: TGTGCCAGCAGCTCGGACCCGATGCGGGGCTACACCTTC. The complete variable domain, with remaining parts taken from reference TRBV5-5 and TRBJ1-2, reads DAGVTQSPTHLIKTRGQQVTLRCSPISGHKSVSWYQQVLGQGPQFIFQYYEKEERGRGNFPDRFSARQFPNYSSELNVNALLLGDSALYLCASSSDPMRGYTFGSGTRLTVV.

The DNA for the CDR3 is TGTGCCCCCGTCGAGCGCTCTGGAAACACCATATATTTT. Protein: CAPVERSGNTIYF. J is TRBJ1-3 and V is TRBV19; D remains unclear. Per germline, CDR1 LNHDA and CDR2 SQIVND (reference sequence). V gave up 11 bases and J gave up 0 bases, with 11 bases separating them. The CDR3 is 13 amino acids.

The rearrangement uses TRBV6-1 and TRBJ1-4; D call uncertain. Trimming removed 8 bases at V and 0 bases at J, with 13 bases between. Germline lookup yields CDR1 MNHNS and CDR2 SASEGT. This CDR3 has 15 amino acids. CDR3 DNA sequence: TGTGCCAGCTCGGGTCAGAAACCAACTAATGAAAAACTGTTTTTT. Translation gives CASSGQKPTNEKLFF.

The chain couples TRBV5-1 to TRBJ2-3, with TRBD2 as a possible D gene (6 bases). The germline V and J ends were trimmed by 3 bases and 5 bases, with 13 bases remaining between them. CDR1 SGHRS and CDR2 YFSETQ come from the germline V gene. The CDR3 consists of 14 residues. DNA for the CDR3: TGCGCCAGCAGCTCCCGGTCGCGGGAAGATACGCAGTATTTT. It translates to CASSSRSREDTQYF. The whole variable domain, remainder taken from reference TRBV5-1 and TRBJ2-3, is KAGVTQTPRYLIKTRGQQVTLSCSPISGHRSVSWYQQTPGQGLQFLFEYFSETQRNKGNFPGRFSGRQFSNSRSEMNVSTLELGDSALYLCASSSRSREDTQYFGPGTRLTVL.

The chain carries TRBV18 and TRBJ2-5, with 7 positions matching TRBD2. The germline V gene has CDR1 KGHSH and CDR2 LQKENI. The length of the CDR3 is 15 residues. V gave up 3 bases and J gave up 3 bases; unmatched junction bases: 7. The CDR3 sequence is CASSPLLGGEETQYF. The CDR3 DNA reads as TGTGCCAGCTCACCCTTGCTGGGGGGGGAAGAGACCCAGTACTTC. The full variable domain, its missing parts supplied by reference TRBV18 and TRBJ2-5, is NAGVMQNPRHLVRRRGQEARLRCSPMKGHSHVYWYRQLPEEGLKFMVYLQKENIIDESGMPKERFSAEFPKEGPSILRIQQVVRGDSAAYFCASSPLLGGEETQYFGPGTRLLVL.

The chain links TRBV11-3 to TRBJ2-1; TRBD2 aligns across 10 bases. V lost 1 base to trimming and J lost 7 bases; unmatched junction nucleotides: 4. The CDR3 runs 15 residues. Germline assignment: CDR1 SGHNT and CDR2 YENEEA. The DNA for the CDR3 is TGTGCCAGCAGCTTAGGCCTAGCGGGAGTGAATGAGCAGTTCTTC. This codes for CASSLGLAGVNEQFF. Supplemented by reference TRBV11-3 and TRBJ2-1, the full variable domain reads EAGVVQSPRYKIIEKKQPVAFWCNPISGHNTLYWYLQNLGQGPELLIRYENEEAVDDSQLPKDRFSAERLKGVDSTLKIQPAELGDSAVYLCASSLGLAGVNEQFFGPGTRLTVL.

V gene TRBV18 combines with J gene TRBJ2-1; TRBD2 matches at 11 bases. The CDR3 contains 15 residues. Germline V gene lookup returns CDR1 KGHSH and CDR2 LQKENI. V lost 2 bases, J lost 6 bases, and 3 bases stayed unmatched. The CDR3 DNA sequence: TGTGCCAGCTCACCAGGGACTAGCGGCTTCAATGAGCAGTTCTTC. It encodes CASSPGTSGFNEQFF.

The chain employs TRBV5-1 and TRBJ2-2; possibly TRBD2 for D (5 bases). The CDR3 has 16 residues. Germline V lookup: CDR1 SGHRS, CDR2 YFSETQ. The V end was cut by 0 bases, the J end by 6 bases, with 15 bases between. As DNA, the CDR3 is TGCGCCAGCAGCTTGGATCCTAGCCCCAACGCCGGGGAGCTGTTTTTT. It codes for CASSLDPSPNAGELFF.

The chain is built from TRBV27 and TRBJ2-7; 7 nucleotides align to TRBD1. CDR3 length: 14 residues. Germline CDR1 MNHEY, CDR2 SMNVEV (reference sequence). The ends lost 5 bases at V and 6 bases at J; junction bases unmatched: 10. Here the CDR3 DNA reads TGTGCCAGCAGTATCTCGACAGGGAATAGCGAGCAGTACTTC. As protein: CASSISTGNSEQYF.

CDR3 residues: CASSVLAMSYEQYF. The DNA for the CDR3 is TGTGCCAGCAGCGTGCTAGCGATGTCCTACGAGCAGTACTTC. The gene calls are TRBV7-9 and TRBJ2-7; weak D call: TRBD2 (6 bases). Trimming removed 5 bases from V and 1 base from J, with 12 bases in between. Germline CDR1 reads SEHNR; CDR2 reads FQNEAQ (reference sequence). The CDR3 has 14 residues.

The J gene is TRBJ2-7, the V gene TRBV27; 13 nucleotides match TRBD2. Germline trimming cut 2 bases from V and 4 bases from J; bases unmatched to any gene: 2. Germline CDR1 and CDR2: MNHEY and SMNVEV (reference sequence). CDR3 length: 15 residues. CDR3 nucleotide sequence: TGTGCCAGCAGTTTACGGACTAGCGGGAGTTACGAGCAGTACTTC. Translation: CASSLRTSGSYEQYF.

The chain joins TRBV27 to TRBJ2-7; 14 bases align to TRBD2. The CDR3 has 23 residues. Losses at the gene ends were 6 bases for V and 7 bases for J; bases not matched to a gene: 32. Per the germline V gene, CDR1 is MNHEY and CDR2 is SMNVEV (reference sequence). Here the CDR3 DNA reads TGTGCCAGCAGGGGACAGGTACCACCCGGGGCTAGCGGACTAGCGGGGGGTTACTTGGAGCAGTACTTC. It yields the protein CASRGQVPPGASGLAGGYLEQYF.

This chain joins TRBV4-3 and TRBJ1-2, with D possibly matching TRBD1 (5 bases). The germline V gene has CDR1 LGHNA and CDR2 YSLEER. Deletions cut 1 base from V and 0 bases from J, with 9 bases between. The CDR3 has 15 amino acids. This CDR3 reads CASSQAGTANYGYTF. Here the CDR3 DNA reads TGCGCCAGCAGCCAAGCCGGGACCGCTAACTATGGCTACACCTTC.

V gene TRBV27 combines with J gene TRBJ2-1; 10 bases are a match to TRBD2. CDR1 is MNHEY, CDR2 SMNVEV, per germline (reference sequence). The CDR3 has 15 residues. V gave up 3 bases and J gave up 8 bases; unmatched junction bases: 7. CDR3 region: CASSLELAGRYEQFF. The CDR3 coding sequence is TGTGCCAGCAGTTTGGAACTAGCGGGGAGGTATGAGCAGTTCTTC.

V is TRBV19 and J is TRBJ2-2, with D possibly TRBD1 on 6 matching bases. CDR3 size: 16 residues. The germline V gene has CDR1 LNHDA and CDR2 SQIVND (reference sequence). V lost 6 bases and J lost 2, with 16 bases in between. The CDR3 DNA reads TGTGCCAGTAGCACAGGGACGGCCGAAAACACCGGGGAGCTGTTTTTT. It translates to CASSTGTAENTGELFF.

This clone was picked up a small number of times. The CDR3: CASSPKGQGYRNGYTF. The CDR3 DNA reads TGCGCCAGCAGCCCGAAAGGACAGGGGTACCGAAATGGCTACACCTTC. The rearrangement links TRBV5-1 to TRBJ1-2; 9 bases are a match to TRBD1. Germline V lookup: CDR1 SGHRS, CDR2 YFSETQ. The CDR3 is 16 amino acids. Trimming at V came to 4 bases and at J to 6 bases, leaving 13 bases not matched to a gene.

The chain is built from TRBV2 and TRBJ1-5; 7 bases match TRBD1. Trimming removed 6 bases from V and 0 bases from J; junction bases left unmatched: 8. Per the germline V gene, CDR1 is SNHLY and CDR2 is FYNNEI. The CDR3 length is 16 residues. CDR3 in DNA: TGTGCCAGCAGGGGCGCAGGGGGTCGTAGCAATCAGCCCCAGCATTTT. Amino acids: CASRGAGGRSNQPQHF.

The chain has TRBV12-1 and TRBJ2-1; TRBD2 is the table's D call, not checked against the DNA. TRBV12-1 is annotated as a pseudogene. The length of the CDR3 is 13 residues. CDR3 nucleotide sequence: TGTGCCAGCAGCTTCTGGGCTAGCGGGCAGCCGTTCTTC. Protein product: CASSFWASGQPFF.

The CDR3 DNA is TGTGCCAGCAGCTTGTCAGGGCCCGGTCAGCCCCAGCATTTT. It translates to CASSLSGPGQPQHF. The V gene is TRBV5-6, the J gene TRBJ1-5; possible D gene TRBD1, 5 bases. The CDR3 is made up of 14 amino acids. Trimming pared 1 base from V and 6 bases from J, leaving 11 bases between. Germline values: CDR1 SGHDT, CDR2 YYEEEE. The full variable domain, rest sourced from reference TRBV5-6 and TRBJ1-5, is DAGVTQSPTHLIKTRGQQVTLRCSPKSGHDTVSWYQQALGQGPQFIFQYYEEEERQRGNFPDRFSGHQFPNYSSELNVNALLLGDSALYLCASSLSGPGQPQHFGDGTRLSIL.

The chain recombines TRBV2 with TRBJ2-7; D unresolved. The V gene lost 2 bases and the J gene lost 2 bases, with 13 bases spanning the gap. This CDR3 has 15 residues. Germline V gene sequence: CDR1 SNHLY, CDR2 FYNNEI. This CDR3 is CASSEISARTYEQYF. CDR3 DNA: TGTGCCAGCAGTGAAATATCGGCGCGAACCTACGAGCAGTACTTC.

This rearrangement joins TRBV5-6 to TRBJ1-3; tentative D call: TRBD1 (6 bases). This CDR3 contains 17 residues. The V gene's germline CDR1 is SGHDT and CDR2 YYEEEE. V was pared by 0 bases and J by 5 bases, with 18 bases between. The CDR3, as DNA: TGTGCCAGCAGCTTGGGCGTACATTCAGGGACACGAAACACCATATATTTT. It encodes CASSLGVHSGTRNTIYF. Full variable domain (missing parts from reference TRBV5-6 and TRBJ1-3): DAGVTQSPTHLIKTRGQQVTLRCSPKSGHDTVSWYQQALGQGPQFIFQYYEEEERQRGNFPDRFSGHQFPNYSSELNVNALLLGDSALYLCASSLGVHSGTRNTIYFGEGSWLTVV.

CDR3 nucleotides: TGTGCCAGCAGCCAATTGGGCTACTCCAATGAGCAGTTCTTC. It specifies CASSQLGYSNEQFF. This chain connects TRBV14 to TRBJ2-1; D is ambiguous. The CDR3 is made up of 14 amino acids. The germline CDR1 and CDR2 sequences are SGHDN and FVKESK. Trimming cost V 2 bases and J 6 bases, with 11 bases left between them.

DNA of the CDR3: TGTGCCAGCTACGGGGGGCTGGGACTAGCGGGGAACACCGGGGAGCTGTTTTTT. Residues: CASYGGLGLAGNTGELFF. The chain is built from TRBV28 and TRBJ2-2, with 12 bases aligning to TRBD2. The CDR3 has 18 residues. The V and J ends lost 8 bases and 1 base, in that order; junction bases with no gene match: 11. Germline CDR1 MDHEN, CDR2 SYDVKM.

The table lists this clone with a few counts. The J gene is TRBJ1-2, the V gene TRBV11-2; D uncertain. With 5 bases removed from V and 2 bases from J, the gap between germline ends came to 9 bases. The CDR3 covers 13 residues. The germline CDR1 and CDR2 sequences are SGHAT and FQNNGV. The CDR3 DNA reads TGTGCCAGCAGCCCGAGGACGAACTATGGCTACACCTTC. Translated, it gives CASSPRTNYGYTF.

The chain links TRBV28 to TRBJ1-2, with D hard to call. Between the trimmed V and J ends, which lost 3 bases and 8 bases, there was a span of 13 bases. In germline, CDR1 is MDHEN, CDR2 SYDVKM. This CDR3 has 13 amino acids. The CDR3 loop is CASSFPQMGGYTF. The DNA of the CDR3 is TGTGCCAGCAGTTTTCCCCAGATGGGAGGCTACACCTTC.